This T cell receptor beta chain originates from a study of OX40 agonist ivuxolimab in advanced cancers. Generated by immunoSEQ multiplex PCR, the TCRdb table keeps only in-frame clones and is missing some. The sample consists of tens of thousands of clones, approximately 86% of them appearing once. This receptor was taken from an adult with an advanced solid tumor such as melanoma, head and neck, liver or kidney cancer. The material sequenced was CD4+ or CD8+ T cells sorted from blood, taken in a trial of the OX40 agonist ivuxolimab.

For the CDR3, the DNA is TGTGCCAGCGCCCGTACTGCAACTAATGAAAAACTGTTTTTT. It translates to CASARTATNEKLFF. This chain connects TRBV27 to TRBJ1-4, with D unresolved. V was pared by 8 bases and J by 0 bases, with 10 bases between. This CDR3 is built from 14 residues. Germline CDR1 is MNHEY and CDR2 is SMNVEV (reference sequence).